This T cell receptor (beta chain) was obtained from a study of radiotherapy plus CTLA-4 blockade in lung cancer. Produced via immunoSEQ multiplex PCR; TCRdb's table is partial and in-frame only. The sample consists of about 97,000 clones, approximately 74% of them appearing once. This clone showed up just a few times. Its antigen remains unknown. Points from the study as a whole: Blood TCR clones of tumor origin expanded after radiotherapy plus ipilimumab.

Germline V lookup: CDR1 KGHSH, CDR2 LQKENI. V lost 3 bases to trimming and J lost 5 bases, with 11 bases between them. The CDR3 is 14 residues long. The source is a human donor with non-small cell lung cancer who had a partial response to radiotherapy plus ipilimumab. Some clones in this sample may be carry-over from other donors' samples. Sample: peripheral blood, taken from a patient treated with radiotherapy plus ipilimumab. The chain joins TRBV18 to TRBJ2-1, with D possibly matching TRBD2 (6 bases). The CDR3 sequence is CASSPQAGNNEQFF. The DNA of the CDR3 is TGTGCCAGCTCACCTCAGGCGGGAAACAATGAGCAGTTCTTC.